This T cell receptor (beta chain) came from a study of T cells in Graves' hyperthyroidism and ophthalmopathy. The length of the CDR3 is 19 residues. The V gene's germline CDR1 is LGHNA and CDR2 YSLEER. V was clipped by 5 bases and J by 1 base, with 26 bases between them. The CDR3 regions of TCR beta were amplified from RNA transcripts. HTBI primers were used for first-round RT-PCR of the TCR CDR3. In TCRdb, the multiplex PCR reads were re-called with MiXCR into one record per CDR3 protein. Of nearly 750,000 distinct CDR3 sequences in the sample, 30% to 40% were seen once. The sequencing input was blood. The clonotype originates from a middle-aged woman with Graves' hyperthyroidism. The rearrangement joins TRBV4-3 to TRBJ1-1; weak D call: TRBD1 (6 bases). In nucleotides, the CDR3 is TGCGCCAGCAGCTCCGGTTATGGAGAACAGGGCATATCGAACACTGAAGCTTTCTTT. Its protein is CASSSGYGEQGISNTEAFF.